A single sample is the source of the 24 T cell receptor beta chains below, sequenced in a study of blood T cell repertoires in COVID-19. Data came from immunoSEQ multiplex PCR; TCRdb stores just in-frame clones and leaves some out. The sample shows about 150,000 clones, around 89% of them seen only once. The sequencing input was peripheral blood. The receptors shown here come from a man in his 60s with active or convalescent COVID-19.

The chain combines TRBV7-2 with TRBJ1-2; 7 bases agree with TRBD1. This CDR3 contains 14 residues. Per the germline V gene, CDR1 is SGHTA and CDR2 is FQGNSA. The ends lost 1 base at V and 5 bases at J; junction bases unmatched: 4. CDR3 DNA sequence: TGTGCCAGCAGCTTAGGGGGACAGTCTTATGGCTACACCTTC. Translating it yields CASSLGGQSYGYTF. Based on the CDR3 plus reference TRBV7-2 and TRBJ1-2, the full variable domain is GAGVSQSPSNKVTEKGKDVELRCDPISGHTALYWYRQSLGQGLEFLIYFQGNSAPDKSGLPSDRFSAERTGGSVSTLTIQRTQQEDSAVYLCASSLGGQSYGYTFGSGTRLTVV.

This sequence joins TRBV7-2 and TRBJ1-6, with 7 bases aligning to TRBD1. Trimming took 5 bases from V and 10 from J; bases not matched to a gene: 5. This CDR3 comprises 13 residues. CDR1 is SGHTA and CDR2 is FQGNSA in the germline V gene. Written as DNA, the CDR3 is TGTGCCAGCAGCGCCGACAGGGAATCACCCCTCCACTTT. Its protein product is CASSADRESPLHF.

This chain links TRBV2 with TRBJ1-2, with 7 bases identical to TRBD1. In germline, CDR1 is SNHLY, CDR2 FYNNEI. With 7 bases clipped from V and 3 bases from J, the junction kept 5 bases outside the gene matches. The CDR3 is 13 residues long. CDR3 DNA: TGTGCCAGCACAGGACAGGCCCACTATGGCTACACCTTC. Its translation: CASTGQAHYGYTF.

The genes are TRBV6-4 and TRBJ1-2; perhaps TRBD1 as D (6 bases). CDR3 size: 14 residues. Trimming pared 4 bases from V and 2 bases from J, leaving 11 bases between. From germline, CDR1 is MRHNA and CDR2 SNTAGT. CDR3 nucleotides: TGTGCCAGCAGTGTACAACAGGGCAACTATGGCTACACCTTC. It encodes CASSVQQGNYGYTF.

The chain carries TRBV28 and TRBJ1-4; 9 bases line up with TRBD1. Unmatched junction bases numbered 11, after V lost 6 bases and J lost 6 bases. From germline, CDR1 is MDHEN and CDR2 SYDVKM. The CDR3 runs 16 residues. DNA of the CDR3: TGTGCCAGCAGAGGACGCACAGGGGGCGCGTATGAAAAACTGTTTTTT. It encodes CASRGRTGGAYEKLFF.

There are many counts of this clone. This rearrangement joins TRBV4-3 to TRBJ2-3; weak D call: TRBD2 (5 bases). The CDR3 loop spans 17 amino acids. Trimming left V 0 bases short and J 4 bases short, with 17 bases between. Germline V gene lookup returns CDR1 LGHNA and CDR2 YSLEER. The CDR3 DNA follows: TGCGCCAGCAGCCAAGAGCCGACGGGATTTGGTGCAGATACGCAGTATTTT. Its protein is CASSQEPTGFGADTQYF.

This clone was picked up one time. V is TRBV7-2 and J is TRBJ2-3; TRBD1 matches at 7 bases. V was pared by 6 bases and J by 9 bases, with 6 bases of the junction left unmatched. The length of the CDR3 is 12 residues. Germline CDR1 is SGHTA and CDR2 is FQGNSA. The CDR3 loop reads CASSPTGPTQYF. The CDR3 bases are TGTGCCAGCAGTCCGACAGGGCCCACGCAGTATTTT. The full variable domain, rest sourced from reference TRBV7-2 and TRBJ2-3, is GAGVSQSPSNKVTEKGKDVELRCDPISGHTALYWYRQSLGQGLEFLIYFQGNSAPDKSGLPSDRFSAERTGGSVSTLTIQRTQQEDSAVYLCASSPTGPTQYFGPGTRLTVL.

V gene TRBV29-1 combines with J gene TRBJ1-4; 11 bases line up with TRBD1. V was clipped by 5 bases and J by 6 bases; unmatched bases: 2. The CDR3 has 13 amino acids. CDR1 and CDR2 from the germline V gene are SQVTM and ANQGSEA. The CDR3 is CSVKGQGDEKLFF. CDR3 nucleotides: TGCAGCGTTAAGGGACAGGGGGATGAAAAACTGTTTTTT.

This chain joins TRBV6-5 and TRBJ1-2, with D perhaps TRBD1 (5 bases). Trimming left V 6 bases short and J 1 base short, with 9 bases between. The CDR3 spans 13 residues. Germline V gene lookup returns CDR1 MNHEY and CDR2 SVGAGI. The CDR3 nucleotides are TGTGCCAGCAGGACGGGGGGTAACTATGGCTACACCTTC. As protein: CASRTGGNYGYTF.

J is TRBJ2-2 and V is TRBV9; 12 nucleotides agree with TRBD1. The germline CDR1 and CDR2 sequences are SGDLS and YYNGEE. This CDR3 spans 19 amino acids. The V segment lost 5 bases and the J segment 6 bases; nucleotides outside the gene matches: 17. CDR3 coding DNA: TGTGCCAGCAGATTCCCCCCCGGGACAGGGGGCGCGGGGGCCGGGGAGCTGTTTTTT. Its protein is CASRFPPGTGGAGAGELFF.

CDR3 region: CASSVGFLRTEAFF. CDR3 DNA sequence: TGTGCCAGCAGCGTCGGGTTTTTGCGGACTGAAGCTTTCTTT. The chain uses TRBV9 and TRBJ1-1; D gene uncertain. CDR1 is SGDLS, CDR2 YYNGEE, per germline. Trimming removed 2 bases from V and 5 bases from J, with 13 bases in between. There are 14 residues in the CDR3.

CDR3 sequence (DNA): TGTGCCATCAGTGCACAGGGCGCGGACTCACCCCTCCACTTT. Amino acid sequence: CAISAQGADSPLHF. V is TRBV10-3 and J is TRBJ1-6, with D tentatively TRBD1 (6 bases). Germline V gives CDR1 ENHRY, CDR2 SYGVKD. V shed 4 bases and J shed 10 bases, with 14 bases lying between them. The CDR3 length is 14 residues.

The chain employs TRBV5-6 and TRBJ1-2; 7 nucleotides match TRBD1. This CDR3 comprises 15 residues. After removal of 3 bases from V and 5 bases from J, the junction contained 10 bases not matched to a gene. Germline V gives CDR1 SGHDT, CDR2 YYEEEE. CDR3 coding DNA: TGTGCCAGCAGCTCGGGGCCACAGGGGAGATATGGCTACACCTTC. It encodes CASSSGPQGRYGYTF.

For the CDR3, the DNA is TGTGCCAGCAGCTTCCGACGGCGGGATGAGCAGTACTTC. This codes for CASSFRRRDEQYF. V is TRBV7-2 and J is TRBJ2-7, with D perhaps matching TRBD2 (6 bases). V was trimmed by 3 bases and J by 7 bases, leaving 13 bases between them. The CDR3 totals 13 residues. Germline-derived CDR1 and CDR2 are SGHTA and FQGNSA.

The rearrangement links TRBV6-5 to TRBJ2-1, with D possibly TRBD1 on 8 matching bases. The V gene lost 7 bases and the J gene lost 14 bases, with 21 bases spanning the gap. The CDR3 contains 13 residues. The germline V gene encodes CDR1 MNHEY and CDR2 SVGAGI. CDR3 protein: CASTPDRGGREFF. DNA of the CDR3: TGTGCCAGCACTCCAGACAGGGGAGGGCGAGAGTTCTTC.

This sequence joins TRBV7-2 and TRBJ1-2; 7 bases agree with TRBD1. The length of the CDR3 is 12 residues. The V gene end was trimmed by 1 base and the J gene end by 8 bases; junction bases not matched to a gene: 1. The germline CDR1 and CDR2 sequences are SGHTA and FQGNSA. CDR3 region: CASSLGQGGYTF. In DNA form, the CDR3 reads TGTGCCAGCAGCTTAGGACAGGGCGGCTACACCTTC.

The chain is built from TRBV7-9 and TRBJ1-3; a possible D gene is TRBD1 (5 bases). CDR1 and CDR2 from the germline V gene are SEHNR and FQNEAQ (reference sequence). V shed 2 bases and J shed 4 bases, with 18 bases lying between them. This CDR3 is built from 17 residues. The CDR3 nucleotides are TGTGCCAGCAGCTTAAAGCCCCCCCCAGGGTCCGGAAACACCATATATTTT. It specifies CASSLKPPPGSGNTIYF.

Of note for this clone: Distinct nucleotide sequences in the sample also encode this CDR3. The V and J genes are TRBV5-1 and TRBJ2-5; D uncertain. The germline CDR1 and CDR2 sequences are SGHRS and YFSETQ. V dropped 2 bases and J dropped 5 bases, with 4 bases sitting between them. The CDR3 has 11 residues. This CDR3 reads CASSFGETQYF. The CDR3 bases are TGCGCCAGCAGCTTCGGGGAGACCCAGTACTTC.

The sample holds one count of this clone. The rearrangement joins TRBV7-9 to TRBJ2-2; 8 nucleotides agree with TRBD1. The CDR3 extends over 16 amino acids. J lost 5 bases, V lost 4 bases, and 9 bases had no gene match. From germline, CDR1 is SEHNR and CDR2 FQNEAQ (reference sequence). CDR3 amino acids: CASSSIRTGRTGELFF. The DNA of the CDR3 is TGTGCCAGCAGCTCTATCCGGACAGGGAGGACCGGGGAGCTGTTTTTT. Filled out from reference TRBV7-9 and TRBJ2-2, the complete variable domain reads DTGVSQNPRHKITKRGQNVTFRCDPISEHNRLYWYRQTLGQGPEFLTYFQNEAQLEKSRLLSDRFSAERPKGSFSTLEIQRTEQGDSAMYLCASSSIRTGRTGELFFGEGSRLTVL.

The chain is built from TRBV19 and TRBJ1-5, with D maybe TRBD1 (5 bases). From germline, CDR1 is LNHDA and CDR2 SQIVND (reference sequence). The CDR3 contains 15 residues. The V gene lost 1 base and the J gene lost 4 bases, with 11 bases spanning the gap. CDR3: CASSIAGDGNQPQHF. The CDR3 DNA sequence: TGTGCCAGTAGTATAGCGGGGGATGGGAATCAGCCCCAGCATTTT. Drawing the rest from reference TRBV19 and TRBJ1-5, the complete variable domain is DGGITQSPKYLFRKEGQNVTLSCEQNLNHDAMYWYRQDPGQGLRLIYYSQIVNDFQKGDIAEGYSVSREKKESFPLTVTSAQKNPTAFYLCASSIAGDGNQPQHFGDGTRLSIL.

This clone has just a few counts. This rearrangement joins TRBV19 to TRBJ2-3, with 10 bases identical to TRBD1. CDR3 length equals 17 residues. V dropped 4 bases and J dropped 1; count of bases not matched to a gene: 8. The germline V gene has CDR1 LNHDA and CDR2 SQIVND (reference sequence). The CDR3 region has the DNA TGTGCCAGTAGTAAGCGGACAGGGGGTGGGGGCACAGATACGCAGTATTTT. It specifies CASSKRTGGGGTDTQYF.

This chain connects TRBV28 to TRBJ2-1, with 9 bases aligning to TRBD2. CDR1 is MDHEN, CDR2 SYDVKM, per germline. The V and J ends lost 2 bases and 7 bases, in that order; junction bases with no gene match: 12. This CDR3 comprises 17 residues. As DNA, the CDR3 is TGTGCCAGCAGTTTACCAGCGGGAGGTTTTATTCAGAATGAGCAGTTCTTC. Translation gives CASSLPAGGFIQNEQFF.

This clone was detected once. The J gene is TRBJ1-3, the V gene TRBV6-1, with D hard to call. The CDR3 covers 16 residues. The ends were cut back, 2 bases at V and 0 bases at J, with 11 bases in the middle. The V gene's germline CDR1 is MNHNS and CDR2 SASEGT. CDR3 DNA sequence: TGTGCCAGCAGTGAATCGACGACATCCTCTGGAAACACCATATATTTT. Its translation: CASSESTTSSGNTIYF.

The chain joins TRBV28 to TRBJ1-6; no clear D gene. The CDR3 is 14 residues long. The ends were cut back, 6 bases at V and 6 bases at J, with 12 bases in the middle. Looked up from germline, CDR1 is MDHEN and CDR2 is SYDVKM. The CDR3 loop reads CASRPAAINSPLHF. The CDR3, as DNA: TGTGCCAGCAGACCGGCAGCGATTAATTCACCCCTCCACTTT. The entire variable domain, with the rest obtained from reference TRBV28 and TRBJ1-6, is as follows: DVKVTQSSRYLVKRTGEKVFLECVQDMDHENMFWYRQDPGLGLRLIYFSYDVKMKEKGDIPEGYSVSREKKERFSLILESASTNQTSMYLCASRPAAINSPLHFGNGTRLTVT.